These 15 T cell receptor beta chains originate from one sample sequenced in a study of shared clonotypes between healthy human individuals. The method was immunoSEQ multiplex PCR; TCRdb's version includes in-frame clones alone and lacks a portion of them. The repertoire holds more than 400,000 clones, 90% to 97% seen once, with roughly 0.06% in the top ten. Input material: naive CD4+ T cells sorted from blood. Subset reported: CD45RA+ positively selected. The receptor source for this set is a woman in her thirties in good health.

V and J are TRBV18 and TRBJ2-2; TRBD2 is a possible D gene (6 bases). V dropped 3 bases and J dropped 3 bases, with 11 bases sitting between them. The CDR3 is made up of 15 amino acids. CDR1 is KGHSH, CDR2 LQKENI, per germline. CDR3 loop: CASSPLEGYTGELFF. In DNA form, the CDR3 reads TGTGCCAGCTCACCCTTGGAGGGGTACACCGGGGAGCTGTTTTTT.

The rearrangement links TRBV6-6 to TRBJ1-6; possible D gene TRBD1, 5 bases. CDR3 length: 15 residues. Trimming took off 6 bases at V and 5 bases at J, with 14 bases between the two ends. Germline CDR1 reads MNHNY; CDR2 reads SVGAGI (reference sequence). CDR3 bases: TGTGCCAGCAGCCGAGGACAAATTAATAATTCACCCCTCCACTTT. Its translation: CASSRGQINNSPLHF.

The chain couples TRBV30 to TRBJ2-5; no clear D. Gene TRBJ2-7 matches the end of the DNA better, so the J call may be wrong. The CDR3 loop spans 11 amino acids. The V gene's germline CDR1 is GTSNPN and CDR2 SVGIG (reference sequence). CDR3 loop: CAWRGSYEQYF. The CDR3 region has the DNA TGTGCCTGGAGGGGCTCCTACGAGCAGTACTTC.

The V gene is TRBV5-1, the J gene TRBJ2-7; TRBD1 aligns across 9 bases. V was pared by 3 bases and J by 5 bases, with 12 bases of the junction left unmatched. The length of the CDR3 is 16 residues. Germline V lookup: CDR1 SGHRS, CDR2 YFSETQ. This CDR3 reads CASSWKARDRVNEQYF. As DNA, the CDR3 is TGCGCCAGCAGCTGGAAAGCCCGGGACAGGGTGAACGAGCAGTACTTC.

The chain is built from TRBV20-1 and TRBJ2-1, with TRBD1 as a possible D gene (5 bases). This CDR3 region has 11 residues. CDR1 is DFQATT and CDR2 is SNEGSKA in the germline V gene (reference sequence). V was clipped by 6 bases and J by 10 bases, with 13 bases between them. For the CDR3, the DNA is TGCAGTGCCCGAACGCAGGGCGAGCAGTTCTTC. Translating it yields CSARTQGEQFF.

The chain has TRBV9 and TRBJ1-3, with D hard to call. With 3 bases removed from V and 9 bases from J, the gap between germline ends came to 13 bases. CDR1 is SGDLS, CDR2 YYNGEE, per germline. This CDR3 has 13 amino acids. The CDR3 loop is CASSGQPPITIYF. CDR3 nucleotides: TGTGCCAGCAGCGGTCAGCCACCTATCACCATATATTTT.

The V and J genes are TRBV7-3 and TRBJ2-7; D may be TRBD1 (5 bases). Trimming took 2 bases from V and 2 from J, leaving 10 bases between them. The CDR3 sequence is 14 residues long. Germline V lookup: CDR1 SGHTA, CDR2 FQGTGA. CDR3 protein: CASSLDSVTYEQYF. In DNA, the CDR3 is TGTGCCAGCAGCTTAGACAGCGTTACCTACGAGCAGTACTTC.

This sequence joins TRBV7-8 and TRBJ1-2; 8 bases map to TRBD1. This CDR3 is 17 amino acids long. Germline V CDR1 and CDR2: SGHVS, FQNEAQ. V dropped 5 bases and J dropped 1; count of bases not matched to a gene: 12. The CDR3 nucleotides read TGTGCCAGCAGCCCAGACAGGGGTTGGGTGATTAACTATGGCTACACCTTC. Its protein product is CASSPDRGWVINYGYTF.

The rearrangement links TRBV19 to TRBJ1-1; weak D call: TRBD1 (6 bases). Trimming took 5 bases from V and 4 from J, leaving 11 bases between them. This CDR3 comprises 13 residues. Germline CDR1 reads LNHDA; CDR2 reads SQIVND (reference sequence). This CDR3 reads CASSRGAGTEAFF. CDR3 coding DNA: TGTGCCAGTAGTCGGGGGGCAGGCACTGAAGCTTTCTTT.

V is TRBV10-1 and J is TRBJ2-3, with 9 bases fitting TRBD2. The length of the CDR3 is 16 residues. Germline-derived CDR1 and CDR2 are WNHNN and SYGVQD (reference sequence). V lost 4 bases, J lost 2 bases, and 7 bases stayed unmatched. The CDR3 DNA reads TGCGCCAGCAGTGGGGGGCCTAGCGGGACCACAGATACGCAGTATTTT. This sequence encodes CASSGGPSGTTDTQYF.

The genes are TRBV20-1 and TRBJ2-1, with D perhaps matching TRBD1 (5 bases). V was clipped by 6 bases and J by 7 bases, with 10 bases between them. The CDR3 runs to 11 residues. The V gene's germline CDR1 is DFQATT and CDR2 SNEGSKA (reference sequence). CDR3 sequence: CSAPKGNEQFF. The CDR3 DNA reads as TGCAGTGCCCCGAAGGGGAATGAGCAGTTCTTC.

This rearrangement joins TRBV1 to TRBJ2-5; TRBD2 was called by the table and not checked on the DNA. TRBV1 is a pseudogene locus. The CDR3 extends over 17 amino acids. CDR3 sequence reads: CTSSQDHLQVARETQYF. CDR3 DNA: TGCACCAGCAGCCAAGATCACCTCCAAGTAGCTCGGGAGACCCAGTACTTC.

The CDR3 sequence is CASSLVVSETQYF. CDR3 bases: TGTGCCAGCAGCTTAGTCGTCTCTGAGACCCAGTACTTC. J is TRBJ2-5 and V is TRBV11-2; D gene unclear. V lost 1 base to trimming and J lost 5 bases, with 8 bases between them. CDR1 and CDR2 (germline): SGHAT, FQNNGV. This CDR3 comprises 13 residues.

This chain connects TRBV10-3 to TRBJ1-1, with unresolved D. The CDR3 length is 12 residues. The germline V gene encodes CDR1 ENHRY and CDR2 SYGVKD. V lost 6 bases and J 1 base, leaving 6 bases between the germline ends. CDR3 loop: CAIRDGNTEAFF. In nucleotides, the CDR3 is TGTGCCATCAGGGACGGGAACACTGAAGCTTTCTTT.

This chain links TRBV9 with TRBJ2-5, with 12 bases matching TRBD2. CDR3 length equals 18 residues. Germline CDR1 reads SGDLS; CDR2 reads YYNGEE. V lost 3 bases, J lost 2 bases, and 11 bases stayed unmatched. The CDR3 region has the DNA TGTGCCAGCAGCGCCACCTCCGGGACTAGCGGGCCTCAAGAGACCCAGTACTTC. Its protein is CASSATSGTSGPQETQYF. Looking up the rest from reference TRBV9 and TRBJ2-5 gives the full variable domain: DSGVTQTPKHLITATGQRVTLRCSPRSGDLSVYWYQQSLDQGLQFLIQYYNGEERAKGNILERFSAQQFPDLHSELNLSSLELGDSALYFCASSATSGTSGPQETQYFGPGTRLLVL.